Listed below are T cell receptor beta chains from one sample, sequenced in a study of early T cells in non-severe SARS-CoV-2 infection. In TCRdb, the 5' RACE reads were re-called with MiXCR into one record per CDR3 protein. The table has 69,000 or so distinct CDR3 sequences, approximately 9.5% seen once. Sequencing used whole blood. The receptors were sampled from an adult who was a healthcare worker with PCR-confirmed SARS-CoV-2 infection or an uninfected control (not recorded which). CDR3s include the opening cysteine and the closing phenylalanine or tryptophan. The D gene is left open where the match is weak. Not all rows give a size; the values are once, few, many and, for expanded clones, a class.

d_call	clone_size	v_call	j_call	cdr3_aa	cdr3_nt
NA	medium-sized	TRBV20-1	TRBJ2-2	CSARANTGELFF	TGCAGTGCTAGAGCGAACACCGGGGAGCTGTTTTTT
NA	NA	TRBV2	TRBJ2-7	CASSGTVTYEQYF	TGTGCCAGCAGTGGGACAGTAACCTACGAGCAGTACTTC
NA	NA	TRBV2	TRBJ2-3	CASSPDSTDTQYF	TGTGCCAGCAGCCCGGACAGCACAGATACGCAGTATTTT
TRBD2	many	TRBV14	TRBJ2-3	CASSLILAGYTDTQYF	TGTGCCAGCAGCCTTATACTAGCGGGATATACAGATACGCAGTATTTT
TRBD2	NA	TRBV20-1	TRBJ2-3	CSARGGGGHTQYF	TGCAGTGCTAGAGGCGGGGGGGGTCATACGCAGTATTTT
NA	NA	TRBV29-1	TRBJ2-1	CSVFLADWASSYNEQFF	TGCAGCGTTTTCTTAGCAGATTGGGCCAGCTCCTACAATGAGCAGTTCTTC
NA	NA	TRBV20-1	TRBJ2-3	CSASYPVTDTQYF	TGCAGTGCTAGTTATCCTGTGACAGATACGCAGTATTTT
NA	many	TRBV11-2	TRBJ2-7	CASSTSVSYEQYF	TGTGCCAGCAGCACATCAGTATCCTACGAGCAGTACTTC
NA	many	TRBV5-6	TRBJ1-1	CASRKATKTAKNTEAFF	TGTGCCAGCAGAAAAGCCACCAAGACGGCGAAGAACACTGAAGCTTTCTTT
TRBD2	NA	TRBV20-1	TRBJ2-1	CSGSGRTNEQFF	TGCAGCGGGAGCGGGAGGACAAATGAGCAGTTCTTC
NA	many	TRBV29-1	TRBJ2-7	CSVEVTRDYEQYF	TGCAGCGTTGAAGTCACTAGGGACTACGAGCAGTACTTC
TRBD1	few	TRBV7-9	TRBJ1-2	CASSFRDRDYGYTF	TGTGCCAGCAGCTTCAGGGACAGGGACTATGGCTACACCTTC
TRBD1	many	TRBV5-6	TRBJ1-1	CASSYYRDSLMNTEAFF	TGTGCCAGCAGCTACTACCGGGACAGCCTCATGAACACTGAAGCTTTCTTT
TRBD2	many	TRBV14	TRBJ2-5	CASSQALAGMATQYF	TGTGCCAGCAGCCAAGCCCTAGCGGGAATGGCGACCCAGTACTTC